This is a list of T cell receptor beta chains from one sample in a study of patients and donors after allogeneic stem cell transplantation. TCRdb ran MiXCR on the RT-PCR reads and lists one entry per CDR3 protein. The sample holds approximately 25,000 distinct CDR3 sequences, less than 30% seen once. Specimen: blood, either unsorted or a sorted T cell fraction (not recorded which). These receptors were taken from a human donor who was either an allogeneic HSCT recipient or a stem cell or donor lymphocyte infusion donor (not recorded which). It is not recorded whose cells these are; they may come from a transplant donor. The CDR3 runs from the conserved cysteine through the conserved F or W. Each record gives: D gene, J gene, clone size, V gene, CDR3 protein, CDR3 DNA. The D gene is left open where the match is weak. The size entry is marked missing in some rows and otherwise reads once, few, many or a size class.

d_gene: TRBD1; j_gene: TRBJ1-5; abundance: many; v_gene: TRBV12-3/TRBV12-4; CDR3aa: CASSRDSARLNQPQHF; CDR3nt: TGTGCCAGCAGTAGGGACAGTGCACGACTCAATCAGCCCCAGCATTTT
d_gene: NA; j_gene: TRBJ2-1; abundance: NA; v_gene: TRBV20-1; CDR3aa: CSARGVTRSSEQFF; CDR3nt: TGCAGTGCTAGAGGAGTGACTAGGAGCAGTGAGCAGTTCTTC
d_gene: NA; j_gene: TRBJ1-5; abundance: many; v_gene: TRBV20-1; CDR3aa: CSARVERNQPQHF; CDR3nt: TGCAGTGCTAGAGTGGAAAGGAATCAGCCCCAGCATTTT
d_gene: NA; j_gene: TRBJ1-6; abundance: NA; v_gene: TRBV27; CDR3aa: CASSLWADSPLHF; CDR3nt: TGTGCCAGCAGTTTATGGGCAGACTCACCCCTCCACTTT
d_gene: NA; j_gene: TRBJ1-5; abundance: many; v_gene: TRBV11-2; CDR3aa: CASSLGREQPQHF; CDR3nt: TGTGCCAGCAGCCTGGGACGGGAGCAGCCCCAGCATTTT
d_gene: NA; j_gene: TRBJ1-1; abundance: few; v_gene: TRBV5-1; CDR3aa: CASSLFRGGDTEAFF; CDR3nt: TGCGCCAGCAGCTTGTTTCGGGGTGGGGACACTGAAGCTTTCTTT
d_gene: NA; j_gene: TRBJ1-1; abundance: NA; v_gene: TRBV29-1; CDR3aa: CSVQAYTEAFF; CDR3nt: TGCAGCGTTCAGGCTTACACTGAAGCTTTCTTT
d_gene: TRBD1; j_gene: TRBJ1-5; abundance: NA; v_gene: TRBV12-3/TRBV12-4; CDR3aa: CASRGDRGNQPQHF; CDR3nt: TGTGCCAGCAGAGGGGACAGGGGGAATCAGCCCCAGCATTTT
d_gene: NA; j_gene: TRBJ2-5; abundance: NA; v_gene: TRBV29-1; CDR3aa: CSVEEGRIEETQYF; CDR3nt: TGCAGCGTTGAAGAGGGTAGGATCGAAGAGACCCAGTACTTC
d_gene: NA; j_gene: TRBJ2-5; abundance: few; v_gene: TRBV20-1; CDR3aa: CSAPTIWTSAGTQYF; CDR3nt: TGCAGTGCCCCCACGATCTGGACATCAGCAGGGACCCAGTACTTC
d_gene: NA; j_gene: TRBJ1-4; abundance: NA; v_gene: TRBV12-3/TRBV12-4; CDR3aa: CASSFIGEKLFF; CDR3nt: TGTGCCAGCAGTTTTATCGGAGAAAAACTGTTTTTT
d_gene: NA; j_gene: TRBJ1-5; abundance: few; v_gene: TRBV7-2; CDR3aa: CASSFVGAYNQPQHF; CDR3nt: TGTGCCAGCAGCTTCGTGGGAGCCTACAATCAGCCCCAGCATTTT
d_gene: NA; j_gene: TRBJ2-5; abundance: NA; v_gene: TRBV6-5; CDR3aa: CASSLQAQETQYF; CDR3nt: TGTGCCAGCAGCCTACAAGCCCAAGAGACCCAGTACTTC
d_gene: NA; j_gene: TRBJ1-5; abundance: many; v_gene: TRBV6-6; CDR3aa: CASSDPTGIRQPQHF; CDR3nt: TGTGCCAGCAGCGACCCAACAGGGATCAGGCAGCCCCAGCATTTT
d_gene: NA; j_gene: TRBJ2-3; abundance: once; v_gene: TRBV5-1; CDR3aa: CASSLKSGTDTQYF; CDR3nt: TGCGCCAGCAGCTTGAAGAGCGGTACAGATACGCAGTATTTT
d_gene: NA; j_gene: TRBJ2-3; abundance: few; v_gene: TRBV29-1; CDR3aa: CSVEMSYTQYF; CDR3nt: TGCAGCGTTGAAATGTCATATACGCAGTATTTT
d_gene: NA; j_gene: TRBJ1-5; abundance: NA; v_gene: TRBV27; CDR3aa: CASSLRLQSNQPQHF; CDR3nt: TGTGCCAGCAGTTTACGCTTACAGTCCAATCAGCCCCAGCATTTT
d_gene: NA; j_gene: TRBJ1-6; abundance: NA; v_gene: TRBV27; CDR3aa: CASSLPGADSPLHF; CDR3nt: TGTGCCAGCAGTTTGCCGGGGGCAGATTCACCCCTCCACTTT
d_gene: TRBD1; j_gene: TRBJ1-6; abundance: NA; v_gene: TRBV10-2; CDR3aa: CASSPPHRGDSPLHF; CDR3nt: TGCGCCAGCAGTCCCCCCCACAGGGGAGATTCACCCCTCCACTTT
d_gene: NA; j_gene: TRBJ2-3; abundance: few; v_gene: TRBV5-5; CDR3aa: CASSLGPGDTQYF; CDR3nt: TGTGCCAGCAGCTTGGGCCCCGGGGATACGCAGTATTTT
d_gene: NA; j_gene: TRBJ1-2; abundance: NA; v_gene: TRBV20-1; CDR3aa: CSAIIRVGGYTF; CDR3nt: TGCAGTGCTATAATCAGGGTGGGTGGCTACACCTTC
d_gene: NA; j_gene: TRBJ1-3; abundance: NA; v_gene: TRBV6-1; CDR3aa: CASSERPPGVGGNTIYF; CDR3nt: TGTGCCAGCAGTGAAAGGCCCCCAGGGGTTGGTGGAAACACCATATATTTT
d_gene: TRBD2; j_gene: TRBJ2-3; abundance: NA; v_gene: TRBV12-3/TRBV12-4; CDR3aa: CASSFASGGASDTQYF; CDR3nt: TGTGCCAGCAGTTTCGCCAGCGGGGGGGCATCAGATACGCAGTATTTT
d_gene: NA; j_gene: TRBJ2-5; abundance: NA; v_gene: TRBV10-3; CDR3aa: CAIRMGRNAQETQYF; CDR3nt: TGTGCCATCAGGATGGGACGGAACGCCCAAGAGACCCAGTACTTC
d_gene: TRBD1; j_gene: TRBJ1-1; abundance: many; v_gene: TRBV10-3; CDR3aa: CAINSRGLIGTEAFF; CDR3nt: TGTGCCATCAATAGCAGGGGGCTAATTGGAACTGAAGCTTTCTTT
d_gene: NA; j_gene: TRBJ2-5; abundance: few; v_gene: TRBV7-7; CDR3aa: CASSADRYQETQYF; CDR3nt: TGTGCTAGCAGCGCCGACAGGTACCAAGAGACCCAGTACTTC
d_gene: NA; j_gene: TRBJ1-2; abundance: few; v_gene: TRBV6-2/TRBV6-3; CDR3aa: CASRGQSYGYTF; CDR3nt: TGTGCCAGCAGAGGACAGAGCTATGGCTACACCTTC
d_gene: TRBD1; j_gene: TRBJ1-6; abundance: few; v_gene: TRBV20-1; CDR3aa: CSARGRTGFENSPLHF; CDR3nt: TGCAGTGCTAGAGGGAGGACAGGTTTTGAAAATTCACCCCTCCACTTT
d_gene: NA; j_gene: TRBJ1-1; abundance: NA; v_gene: TRBV5-1; CDR3aa: CASSHGGLFNTEAFF; CDR3nt: TGCGCCAGCAGCCACGGAGGCCTCTTTAACACTGAAGCTTTCTTT
d_gene: TRBD1; j_gene: TRBJ1-5; abundance: many; v_gene: TRBV28; CDR3aa: CASTQGGPNQPQHF; CDR3nt: TGTGCCAGCACCCAGGGGGGGCCCAATCAGCCCCAGCATTTT
d_gene: NA; j_gene: TRBJ1-5; abundance: many; v_gene: TRBV5-5; CDR3aa: CASSLTGARRQPQHF; CDR3nt: TGTGCCAGCAGCTTGACCGGGGCGCGGAGGCAGCCCCAGCATTTT
d_gene: TRBD1; j_gene: TRBJ1-2; abundance: few; v_gene: TRBV9; CDR3aa: CASSVQGANDYTF; CDR3nt: TGTGCCAGCAGCGTACAGGGGGCTAACGACTACACCTTC
d_gene: NA; j_gene: TRBJ2-2; abundance: NA; v_gene: TRBV14; CDR3aa: CASSQDIQRTSTGELFF; CDR3nt: TGTGCCAGCAGCCAAGATATCCAGCGCACGAGCACCGGGGAGCTGTTTTTT
d_gene: TRBD1; j_gene: TRBJ1-6; abundance: NA; v_gene: TRBV7-2; CDR3aa: CASSPPDRGHSPLHF; CDR3nt: TGTGCCAGCAGCCCACCGGACAGGGGCCACTCACCCCTCCACTTT
d_gene: NA; j_gene: TRBJ1-5; abundance: NA; v_gene: TRBV12-2; CDR3aa: CASRLANVRSVRPQHF; CDR3nt: TGTGCAAGTCGCTTAGCGAACGTCAGGTCGGTTCGGCCCCAGCATTTT
d_gene: NA; j_gene: TRBJ1-6; abundance: many; v_gene: TRBV11-2; CDR3aa: CASTESSYNSPLHF; CDR3nt: TGTGCCAGTACAGAAAGCTCCTATAATTCACCCCTCCACTTT
d_gene: TRBD1; j_gene: TRBJ1-6; abundance: few; v_gene: TRBV7-9; CDR3aa: CASRAQGAGSPLHF; CDR3nt: TGTGCCAGCAGGGCTCAGGGGGCGGGATCACCCCTCCACTTT
d_gene: NA; j_gene: TRBJ1-2; abundance: NA; v_gene: TRBV27; CDR3aa: CASSSSGTYGYTF; CDR3nt: TGTGCCAGCAGTTCCTCAGGGACCTATGGCTACACCTTC
d_gene: NA; j_gene: TRBJ1-2; abundance: NA; v_gene: TRBV20-1; CDR3aa: CSAHREHNYGYTF; CDR3nt: TGCAGTGCTCACAGGGAACATAACTATGGCTACACCTTC
d_gene: TRBD2; j_gene: TRBJ2-3; abundance: NA; v_gene: TRBV9; CDR3aa: CASSAAGVDTQYF; CDR3nt: TGTGCCAGCAGCGCCGCGGGGGTGGATACGCAGTATTTT
d_gene: NA; j_gene: TRBJ1-2; abundance: many; v_gene: TRBV2; CDR3aa: CASSEAIPGDLTNYGYTF; CDR3nt: TGTGCCAGCAGTGAAGCAATCCCAGGGGACTTAACTAACTATGGCTACACCTTC
d_gene: NA; j_gene: TRBJ1-1; abundance: NA; v_gene: TRBV25-1; CDR3aa: CASTPHRNTEAFF; CDR3nt: TGTGCCAGCACCCCCCACAGGAACACTGAAGCTTTCTTT
d_gene: NA; j_gene: TRBJ1-3; abundance: NA; v_gene: TRBV6-5; CDR3aa: CASSYGSSGNTIYF; CDR3nt: TGTGCCAGCAGTTACGGCAGCTCTGGAAACACCATATATTTT
d_gene: NA; j_gene: TRBJ2-1; abundance: NA; v_gene: TRBV24-1; CDR3aa: CATSDTRLASYNEQFF; CDR3nt: TGTGCCACCAGTGATACCCGACTTGCTTCCTACAATGAGCAGTTCTTC
d_gene: NA; j_gene: TRBJ1-2; abundance: NA; v_gene: TRBV5-1; CDR3aa: CASSLGPDRMGYGYTF; CDR3nt: TGCGCCAGCAGCTTGGGCCCCGATCGGATGGGCTATGGCTACACCTTC
d_gene: NA; j_gene: TRBJ1-4; abundance: NA; v_gene: TRBV11-2; CDR3aa: CASSFLGGTPSGKLFF; CDR3nt: TGTGCCAGCAGCTTCCTCGGAGGGACGCCCTCGGGAAAACTGTTTTTT
d_gene: NA; j_gene: TRBJ2-6; abundance: few; v_gene: TRBV20-1; CDR3aa: CSASPGGPSGANVLTF; CDR3nt: TGCAGTGCTAGTCCCGGGGGCCCCTCTGGGGCCAACGTCCTGACTTTC
d_gene: NA; j_gene: TRBJ1-2; abundance: few; v_gene: TRBV20-1; CDR3aa: CSAGRTGRYGYTF; CDR3nt: TGCAGTGCTGGAAGAACAGGGAGGTATGGCTACACCTTC
d_gene: NA; j_gene: TRBJ1-5; abundance: NA; v_gene: TRBV7-2; CDR3aa: CASSFGGFDNQPQHF; CDR3nt: TGTGCCAGCAGCTTTGGGGGATTTGACAATCAGCCCCAGCATTTT
d_gene: NA; j_gene: TRBJ1-1; abundance: few; v_gene: TRBV6-6; CDR3aa: CASTRYTEAFF; CDR3nt: TGTGCCAGCACGAGGTACACTGAAGCTTTCTTT
d_gene: NA; j_gene: TRBJ2-7; abundance: NA; v_gene: TRBV15; CDR3aa: CATSRVTPLTNYEQYF; CDR3nt: TGTGCCACCAGCAGAGTAACCCCATTAACGAACTACGAGCAGTACTTC
d_gene: TRBD1; j_gene: TRBJ1-2; abundance: NA; v_gene: TRBV4-3; CDR3aa: CASSHLQGARDGYTF; CDR3nt: TGCGCCAGCAGCCACCTGCAGGGGGCGCGAGATGGCTACACCTTC